This TCR beta chain was sequenced for a study of blood T cell repertoires in COVID-19. Study overall: The study drew acute and convalescent COVID-19 samples from the United States, Italy and Spain. Sources were T cells, B-cell-depleted T cells, or PBMCs; the material itself was cDNA or gDNA.

V was shortened by 0 bases and J by 2 bases, with 16 bases between the two germline ends. From germline, CDR1 is LGHDT and CDR2 YNNKEL (reference sequence). CDR3 length: 17 amino acids. Source study methods: Scientists estimated how many nucleated cells there were by amplifying reference gene primers. Sequencing used immunoSEQ multiplex PCR; TCRdb keeps in-frame clones, though not all of them. Clonal size and the V and J genes are those of that table, whereas D and trimming came from the DNA. Altogether about 300,000 clones are present, over 85% being singletons, with the ten largest covering over 1.5%. Seattle-derived patients entered the study during active infection and were followed longitudinally.

Sequenced sample: peripheral blood. This clonotype originated in a woman aged 25-40 years with COVID-19, enrolled during active disease. V usage is TRBV3-1 (or the pseudogene TRBV3-2) and J usage is TRBJ1-2, with D maybe TRBD1 (6 bases). This CDR3 reads CASSQDLGAGLNYGYTF. In nucleotides, the CDR3 is TGTGCCAGCAGCCAAGATCTGGGGGCAGGGTTAAACTATGGCTACACCTTC.